These 32 T cell receptor beta chains came from one sample sequenced in a study of blood T cell repertoires in COVID-19. Sequencing used immunoSEQ multiplex PCR; TCRdb keeps in-frame clones, though not all of them. The data show about 24,000 clones, around 92% seen once. What was sequenced was peripheral blood. These receptors were obtained from a man between 70 and 80 years old with active COVID-19.

This clone was recorded a few times. V usage is TRBV11-1 and J usage is TRBJ1-1, with TRBD1 identical over 8 bases. J was trimmed by 5 bases and V by 5 bases; bases with no gene match: 10. Per the germline V gene, CDR1 is SGHAT and CDR2 is FQDESV (reference sequence). The CDR3 has 15 amino acids. CDR3 nucleotide sequence: TGTGCCAGCAGCCCAAGGGACAGGCCCCGAACTGAAGCTTTCTTT. This codes for CASSPRDRPRTEAFF.

This chain joins TRBV24-1 and TRBJ2-1; 9 bases map to TRBD2. This CDR3 is built from 16 residues. J lost 5 bases, V lost 3 bases, and 7 bases had no gene match. The V gene's germline CDR1 is KGHDR and CDR2 SFDVKD. The CDR3 DNA reads TGTGCCACCAGTGATACTGGACTAGCGAGGCACAATGAGCAGTTCTTC. Residues: CATSDTGLARHNEQFF.

The chain recombines TRBV18 with TRBJ1-5; TRBD1 might be the D (6 bases). V dropped 4 bases and J dropped 0 bases, with 10 bases sitting between them. CDR1 and CDR2 from the germline V gene are KGHSH and LQKENI. The CDR3 spans 15 residues. The CDR3 reads CASSLNRDSNQPQHF. The CDR3 DNA reads as TGTGCCAGCTCACTCAACAGGGATAGCAATCAGCCCCAGCATTTT.

CDR3 sequence reads: CASSFLAGGPWNEQFF. As DNA, the CDR3 is TGTGCCAGCAGCTTTCTAGCGGGAGGGCCGTGGAATGAGCAGTTCTTC. The chain couples TRBV7-8 to TRBJ2-1; 12 bases line up with TRBD2. CDR1 and CDR2 from the germline V gene are SGHVS and FQNEAQ. The CDR3 totals 16 residues. V shed 3 bases, J shed 7 bases, and the junction held 7 bases outside the gene matches.

The genes are TRBV7-8 and TRBJ2-6, with 12 bases that match TRBD1. Trimming cost V 0 bases and J 2 bases; bases outside gene matches: 5. Germline lookup yields CDR1 SGHVS and CDR2 FQNEAQ. The CDR3 spans 19 residues. The CDR3 protein is CASSLAAGQGAAGANVLTF. The CDR3 region has the DNA TGTGCCAGCAGCTTAGCGGCGGGACAGGGGGCGGCTGGGGCCAACGTCCTGACTTTC.

The V and J genes are TRBV18 and TRBJ2-2; D remains unclear. The germline V gene encodes CDR1 KGHSH and CDR2 LQKENI. The CDR3 sequence is 13 residues long. With 3 bases removed from V and 4 bases from J, the gap between germline ends came to 6 bases. Written as DNA, the CDR3 is TGTGCCAGCTCACCGCTAGGCACCGGGGAGCTGTTTTTT. Translating gives CASSPLGTGELFF. The variable domain in full, with the rest retrieved from reference TRBV18 and TRBJ2-2, is NAGVMQNPRHLVRRRGQEARLRCSPMKGHSHVYWYRQLPEEGLKFMVYLQKENIIDESGMPKERFSAEFPKEGPSILRIQQVVRGDSAAYFCASSPLGTGELFFGEGSRLTVL.

V gene TRBV5-1 combines with J gene TRBJ2-5, with 14 bases aligning to TRBD2. This CDR3 region has 16 residues. V was clipped by 0 bases and J by 4 bases; unmatched bases: 2. The V gene's germline CDR1 is SGHRS and CDR2 YFSETQ. CDR3 loop: CASSLGTSGRTETQYF. CDR3 nucleotide sequence: TGCGCCAGCAGCTTGGGGACTAGCGGGAGGACAGAGACCCAGTACTTC.

The V call is TRBV7-9, the J call TRBJ1-5; no clear D. With 1 base removed from V and 9 bases from J, the gap between germline ends came to 16 bases. The V gene's germline CDR1 is SEHNR and CDR2 FQNEAQ (reference sequence). This CDR3 is 15 amino acids long. In DNA form, the CDR3 reads TGTGCCAGCAGCTTAGGAGGGTCAGGAGAACTGCCCCAGCATTTT. This sequence encodes CASSLGGSGELPQHF. The full variable domain, rest sourced from reference TRBV7-9 and TRBJ1-5, is DTGVSQNPRHKITKRGQNVTFRCDPISEHNRLYWYRQTLGQGPEFLTYFQNEAQLEKSRLLSDRFSAERPKGSFSTLEIQRTEQGDSAMYLCASSLGGSGELPQHFGDGTRLSIL.

This rearrangement joins TRBV6-4 to TRBJ2-1; 7 nucleotides agree with TRBD1. The length of the CDR3 is 15 residues. The ends lost 6 bases at V and 0 bases at J; junction bases unmatched: 5. Germline V gene sequence: CDR1 MRHNA, CDR2 SNTAGT. Here the CDR3 DNA reads TGTGCCAGCAGCAAGGGGGCTCACTCCTACAATGAGCAGTTCTTC. Its protein product is CASSKGAHSYNEQFF.

V usage is TRBV6-2 or TRBV6-3 and J usage is TRBJ1-4, with D tentatively TRBD1 (5 bases). The germline CDR1 and CDR2 sequences are MNHEY and SVGEGT. V lost 0 bases, J lost 2 bases, and 13 bases lay in between. The CDR3 totals 17 residues. In DNA, the CDR3 is TGTGCCAGCAGTTACTCGGAGGGGAGGGCTACTAATGAAAAACTGTTTTTT. It specifies CASSYSEGRATNEKLFF.

This clone is a singleton in its sample. V gene TRBV28 combines with J gene TRBJ1-2; 7 nucleotides align to TRBD1. V lost 6 bases and J lost 4; bases outside the gene matches: 5. The V gene's germline CDR1 is MDHEN and CDR2 SYDVKM. The CDR3 length is 13 residues. CDR3 in amino acids: CASRLQGFYGYTF. The CDR3 nucleotides are TGTGCCAGCAGGCTACAGGGGTTCTATGGCTACACCTTC.

The CDR3 sequence: CASSPGSAYNEQFF. The CDR3 DNA sequence: TGCGCCAGCAGCCCAGGGTCCGCCTACAATGAGCAGTTCTTC. The J gene is TRBJ2-1, the V gene TRBV4-1, with a possible D match to TRBD1 (5 bases). The V end lost 4 bases, the J end lost 2 bases, and 9 bases lay between the germline ends. Germline CDR1 reads MGHRA; CDR2 reads YSYEKL. The CDR3 sequence is 14 residues long.

This chain uses TRBV27 with TRBJ1-2, with 9 bases aligning to TRBD1. CDR1 is MNHEY, CDR2 SMNVEV, per germline (reference sequence). The length of the CDR3 is 15 residues. The trim removed 6 bases at V and 8 bases at J, leaving 13 bases unmatched. CDR3 protein: CASSNTPGQGKGYTF. The DNA for the CDR3 is TGTGCCAGCAGCAATACACCGGGACAGGGTAAAGGCTACACCTTC.

In DNA form, the CDR3 reads TGTGCCAGCAGCTTAGCTGGCGGGAGAACGACCGGGGAGCTGTTTTTT. Encoded protein: CASSLAGGRTTGELFF. The chain uses TRBV7-2 and TRBJ2-2; 7 bases align to TRBD2. The CDR3 loop spans 16 amino acids. The germline V gene has CDR1 SGHTA and CDR2 FQGNSA. Trimming took 0 bases from V and 5 from J; bases not matched to a gene: 6. Using reference TRBV7-2 and TRBJ2-2 for the parts outside the CDR3, the full variable domain is GAGVSQSPSNKVTEKGKDVELRCDPISGHTALYWYRQSLGQGLEFLIYFQGNSAPDKSGLPSDRFSAERTGGSVSTLTIQRTQQEDSAVYLCASSLAGGRTTGELFFGEGSRLTVL.

The chain has TRBV6-5 and TRBJ1-2; D is perhaps TRBD1 (6 bases). CDR3 size: 13 residues. Germline loops: CDR1 MNHEY, CDR2 SVGAGI. Trimming took 6 bases from V and 6 from J, leaving 14 bases between them. This CDR3 reads CASRTQGTNGYTF. The CDR3 nucleotides are TGTGCCAGCAGGACACAGGGCACGAATGGCTACACCTTC.

J is TRBJ2-3 and V is TRBV13, with 9 bases that match TRBD2. CDR3 length: 16 residues. Trimming at V came to 1 base and at J to 8 bases, leaving 10 bases not matched to a gene. CDR1 PRHDT and CDR2 FYEKMQ come from the germline V gene (reference sequence). Here the CDR3 reads CASSLEGRGGPVTQYF. The CDR3 nucleotides are TGTGCCAGCAGCTTAGAAGGGCGGGGGGGCCCAGTTACGCAGTATTTT.

The V call is TRBV18, the J call TRBJ2-2, with TRBD2 identical over 8 bases. Germline values: CDR1 KGHSH, CDR2 LQKENI. This CDR3 comprises 16 residues. V trimming: 3 bases; J trimming: 3 bases; junction bases outside the gene matches: 6. The CDR3 DNA reads TGTGCCAGCTCACCCGATAGCGGGGCCTACACCGGGGAGCTGTTTTTT. This translates into CASSPDSGAYTGELFF.

The chain combines TRBV28 with TRBJ1-5; D unresolved. Trimming shortened V by 4 bases and J by 9 bases, and 10 bases separated the two germline ends. The CDR3 sequence is 12 residues long. The germline V gene encodes CDR1 MDHEN and CDR2 SYDVKM. CDR3 coding DNA: TGTGCCAGCAGTTGGGCCCGGGGGCCCCAGCATTTT. It is translated as CASSWARGPQHF.

This chain joins TRBV28 and TRBJ2-7, with D possibly being TRBD2 (6 bases). Germline V gene lookup returns CDR1 MDHEN and CDR2 SYDVKM. CDR3 size: 17 residues. The V and J ends lost 0 bases and 7 bases respectively, with 22 bases between them. CDR3 sequence: CASSLWDVERADEEQYF. The CDR3 region has the DNA TGTGCCAGCAGTTTATGGGACGTGGAGCGGGCTGATGAAGAGCAGTACTTC.

The rearrangement joins TRBV29-1 to TRBJ2-5; TRBD2 is a possible D gene (6 bases). V dropped 7 bases and J dropped 5 bases, with 17 bases sitting between them. The germline V gene encodes CDR1 SQVTM and CDR2 ANQGSEA. The CDR3 runs 13 residues. The CDR3, as DNA: TGCAGCGCTTCGGACCGCGGGGAGGAGACCCAGTACTTC. Amino acids: CSASDRGEETQYF.

The rearrangement links TRBV7-9 to TRBJ1-2; D not certain. This CDR3 comprises 14 residues. The germline gives CDR1 SEHNR, CDR2 FQNEAQ (reference sequence). V lost 1 base, J lost 6 bases, and 12 bases lay in between. In DNA, the CDR3 is TGTGCCAGCAGCTTAGTGCAAGCTTCAAATGGCTACACCTTC. Its translation is CASSLVQASNGYTF.

The chain employs TRBV7-2 and TRBJ1-4; D possibly corresponds to TRBD1 (6 bases). Germline CDR1 is SGHTA and CDR2 is FQGNSA. V lost 1 base to trimming and J lost 6 bases, with 15 bases between them. CDR3 length equals 16 residues. This CDR3 reads CASSLGTGRGYEKLFF. The CDR3 nucleotides are TGTGCCAGCAGCTTAGGTACAGGAAGGGGGTATGAAAAACTGTTTTTT.

V and J are TRBV28 and TRBJ2-3; D is ambiguous. Between the trimmed V and J ends, which lost 10 bases and 4 bases, there was a span of 12 bases. CDR1 and CDR2 (germline): MDHEN, SYDVKM. CDR3 size: 12 residues. The CDR3 reads CATLLFADTQYF. The CDR3 DNA follows: TGTGCCACCCTCTTATTTGCAGATACGCAGTATTTT.

The chain carries TRBV19 and TRBJ2-7; possibly TRBD1 for D (6 bases). In germline, CDR1 is LNHDA, CDR2 SQIVND (reference sequence). The CDR3 is 16 residues long. The V and J ends lost 3 bases and 1 base respectively, with 16 bases between them. The CDR3 is CASSMARGRGSYEQYF. Here the CDR3 DNA reads TGTGCCAGTAGTATGGCCCGGGGCAGGGGATCCTACGAGCAGTACTTC.

This clone occurred once. The rearrangement uses TRBV7-2 and TRBJ1-4; TRBD1 might be the D (5 bases). Germline lookup yields CDR1 SGHTA and CDR2 FQGNSA. Trimming left V 4 bases short and J 8 bases short, with 8 bases between. This CDR3 has 12 residues. CDR3 nucleotide sequence: TGTGCCAGCAGCTACCACAGGGAAAAACTGTTTTTT. Protein sequence: CASSYHREKLFF.

The V call is TRBV5-1, the J call TRBJ1-2; D is perhaps TRBD1 (5 bases). Germline loops: CDR1 SGHRS, CDR2 YFSETQ. CDR3 length: 15 amino acids. With 4 bases removed from V and 2 bases from J, the gap between germline ends came to 15 bases. The CDR3 DNA follows: TGCGCCAGCAGCCCAGAGCAGGGTCTAAACTATGGCTACACCTTC. Translated: CASSPEQGLNYGYTF.

The CDR3 loop is CASSQEGTAGSPLHF. For the CDR3, the DNA is TGCGCCAGCAGCCAAGAAGGGACTGCGGGGTCACCCCTCCACTTT. The chain joins TRBV4-3 to TRBJ1-6, with D perhaps TRBD1 (5 bases). The CDR3 runs 15 residues. Germline V gene sequence: CDR1 LGHNA, CDR2 YSLEER. Trimming shortened V by 0 bases and J by 10 bases, and 13 bases separated the two germline ends.

V gene TRBV30 combines with J gene TRBJ2-7; D unresolved. The CDR3 loop spans 14 amino acids. V shed 3 bases and J shed 4 bases, with 16 bases lying between them. The germline CDR1 and CDR2 sequences are GTSNPN and SVGIG (reference sequence). The CDR3 sequence: CAWSTMTVTYEQYF. The CDR3 DNA follows: TGTGCCTGGAGCACTATGACGGTTACTTACGAGCAGTACTTC.

This chain joins TRBV10-3 and TRBJ2-2; 14 positions match TRBD2. V lost 5 bases to trimming and J lost 2 bases; unmatched junction nucleotides: 16. This CDR3 comprises 21 residues. The germline V gene has CDR1 ENHRY and CDR2 SYGVKD. CDR3 in amino acids: CAISPGLAGGPTTPNTGELFF. DNA of the CDR3: TGTGCCATCAGTCCCGGACTAGCGGGGGGACCTACGACACCTAACACCGGGGAGCTGTTTTTT.

V usage is TRBV2 and J usage is TRBJ1-5; 8 bases agree with TRBD1. The germline V gene has CDR1 SNHLY and CDR2 FYNNEI. V lost 7 bases, J lost 8 bases, and 7 bases stayed unmatched. This CDR3 region has 13 residues. CDR3 sequence: CASIRDRNEPQHF. CDR3 sequence (DNA): TGTGCCAGCATACGGGACAGGAATGAGCCCCAGCATTTT.

V gene TRBV24-1 combines with J gene TRBJ2-1; TRBD2 matches 8 bases. The CDR3 is 14 residues long. The V segment lost 5 bases and the J segment 9 bases; nucleotides outside the gene matches: 8. CDR1 KGHDR and CDR2 SFDVKD come from the germline V gene. CDR3 in DNA: TGTGCCACCAGTGTTAGCGGGGCAGCTAGTGAGCAGTTCTTC. Translation gives CATSVSGAASEQFF.

This rearrangement joins TRBV5-1 to TRBJ1-1, with TRBD1 identical over 9 bases. This CDR3 comprises 18 residues. Trimming took 0 bases from V and 0 from J; bases not matched to a gene: 9. Germline lookup yields CDR1 SGHRS and CDR2 YFSETQ. CDR3 bases: TGCGCCAGCAGCTTGGAATTCGGGACAGGGTTTATGAACACTGAAGCTTTCTTT. Protein sequence: CASSLEFGTGFMNTEAFF.